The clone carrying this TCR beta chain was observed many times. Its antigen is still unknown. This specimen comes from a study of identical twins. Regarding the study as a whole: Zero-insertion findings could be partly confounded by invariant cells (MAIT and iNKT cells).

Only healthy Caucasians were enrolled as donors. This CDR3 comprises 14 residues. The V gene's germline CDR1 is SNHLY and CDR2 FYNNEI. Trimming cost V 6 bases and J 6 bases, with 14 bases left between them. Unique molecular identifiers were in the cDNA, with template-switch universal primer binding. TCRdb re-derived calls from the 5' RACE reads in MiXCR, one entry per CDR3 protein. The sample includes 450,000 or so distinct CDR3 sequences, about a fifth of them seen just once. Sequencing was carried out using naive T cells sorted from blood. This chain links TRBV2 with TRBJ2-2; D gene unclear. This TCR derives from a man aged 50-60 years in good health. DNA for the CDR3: TGTGCCAGCAGACCGATGTCATCGTCCGGGGAGCTGTTTTTT. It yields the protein CASRPMSSSGELFF. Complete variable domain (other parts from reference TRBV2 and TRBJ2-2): EPEVTQTPSHQVTQMGQEVILRCVPISNHLYFYWYRQILGQKVEFLVSFYNNEISEKSEIFDDQFSVERPDGSNFTLKIRSTKLEDSAMYFCASRPMSSSGELFFGEGSRLTVL.